This note documents a single T cell receptor beta chain sequence. Antigen unknown. The data are from a study of shared clonotypes between healthy human individuals. Study as a whole: Each donor's CD8 memory used one plate, CD8 naive two, each CD4 subset three. Study-wide points: Only a few donors were included, so the genetic and exposure-history diversity represented was limited. Several donors shared approximately 5% of their naive CD4 clonotypes. Only blood was sampled, and tissue TCR repertoires likely differ from blood ones.

Here immunoSEQ multiplex PCR was the method, and the copy in TCRdb shows in-frame clones only, minus some. There are millions of clones in the sample; approximately 92% occur only once, and over 0.12% lies in the top ten. The CDR3 extends over 13 amino acids. Germline V gene sequence: CDR1 SGHTS, CDR2 YDEGEE. Trimming stripped 3 bases from V and 4 bases from J, with 8 bases between. The specimen was naive CD4+ T cells sorted from blood. The subset was: CD45RA+ positively selected. The clonotype was recovered from a man between 18 and 35 years old in good health. The rearrangement links TRBV5-8 to TRBJ1-5; weak D call: TRBD1 (5 bases). The CDR3 sequence: CASSSTANQPQHF. The CDR3 coding sequence is TGTGCCAGCAGCTCGACAGCGAATCAGCCCCAGCATTTT.